The 10 T cell receptor beta chains listed next were all sequenced from one sample in a study of human T cells and chemical hapten exposure. The sample's time point: patch test 2, 6 weeks after DPC sensitization. Treatment given: therapeutic diphenylcyclopropenone sensitization with weekly scalp DPC. MiXCR, run by TCRdb on the RACE reads, gives a single entry per CDR3 protein. Of a few hundred thousand distinct CDR3 sequences detected, nearly 6.5% appear once; the ten largest clones hold approximately 5.4%. The sequences come from whole blood, collected in connection with sensitization to the hapten diphenylcyclopropenone (DPC). All receptors come from a woman aged 18-29 years with alopecia areata. Some clones in this sample may be carry-over from other donors' samples.

The chain joins TRBV5-4 to TRBJ1-5; TRBD1 is a possible D gene (6 bases). The CDR3 has 13 amino acids. The V gene's germline CDR1 is SGHNT and CDR2 YYREEE (reference sequence). V was clipped by 0 bases and J by 15 bases, with 16 bases between them. The CDR3 loop reads CASSLDGQPPWHF. CDR3 bases: TGTGCCAGCAGCTTGGATGGACAGCCCCCCTGGCATTTT.

The V and J genes are TRBV5-1 and TRBJ2-1; D assignment may be TRBD1 or TRBD2 (5 bases each). The V and J ends lost 4 bases and 6 bases respectively, with 11 bases between them. CDR1 and CDR2 (germline): SGHRS, YFSETQ. The CDR3 is 13 residues long. CDR3 DNA sequence: TGCGCCAGCAGCGGGGGACGGAGCAATGAGCAGTTCTTC. Its translation: CASSGGRSNEQFF.

The rearrangement links TRBV13 to TRBJ1-2, with no clear D. V lost 2 bases and J lost 5, with 9 bases in between. The CDR3 sequence is 13 residues long. Germline V gene lookup returns CDR1 PRHDT and CDR2 FYEKMQ (reference sequence). In nucleotides, the CDR3 is TGTGCCAGCAGCTTACCGGACCTATATGGCTACACCTTC. Translating gives CASSLPDLYGYTF.

This clonotype has ten or more counts. The rearrangement uses TRBV12-3 or TRBV12-4 and TRBJ1-2, with D possibly being TRBD1 (5 bases). The CDR3 covers 13 residues. Trimming removed 4 bases from V and 8 bases from J, with 14 bases in between. CDR3 sequence reads: CASSWDRRRGYTF. The DNA of the CDR3 is TGTGCCAGCAGTTGGGACCGAAGACGGGGCTACACCTTC.

This clonotype appeared many times. V is TRBV12-3 or TRBV12-4 and J is TRBJ1-1, with D maybe TRBD1 (5 bases). V dropped 0 bases and J dropped 11 bases, with 13 bases sitting between them. CDR3 length: 13 residues. CDR3: CASSLAEEGNAFF. CDR3 bases: TGTGCCAGCAGTTTAGCGGAAGAGGGGAATGCTTTCTTT.

CDR3 sequence reads: CASSQTSAGPAGELFF. The CDR3 coding sequence is TGTGCCAGCAGCCAAACCTCCGCCGGGCCTGCCGGGGAGCTGTTTTTT. This chain links TRBV4-2 with TRBJ2-2; D is undetermined. Trimming pared 2 bases from V and 6 bases from J, leaving 16 bases between. Germline V gene lookup returns CDR1 LGHNA and CDR2 YNFKEQ. The CDR3 has 16 residues.

This clonotype was counted between two and nine times. V gene TRBV12-3 or TRBV12-4 combines with J gene TRBJ2-7; a possible D gene is TRBD1 (6 bases). The CDR3 runs 15 residues. Trimming left V 6 bases short and J 0 bases short, with 15 bases between. Written as DNA, the CDR3 is TGTGCCAGCAGCCAGACCGACAGGCCCTCCTACGAGCAGTACTTC. Translated: CASSQTDRPSYEQYF.

The chain recombines TRBV28 with TRBJ2-7; D perhaps matches TRBD2 (5 bases). Trimming took off 5 bases at V and 6 bases at J, with 17 bases between the two ends. The CDR3 has 14 residues. Germline CDR1 reads MDHEN; CDR2 reads SYDVKM. For the CDR3, the DNA is TGTGCCAGCAGTCACCTTCGAGGGTTCGGCGAGCAGTACTTC. This codes for CASSHLRGFGEQYF.

There are many counts of this clonotype. The gene calls are TRBV7-3 and TRBJ1-6; D remains ambiguous. This CDR3 is 14 amino acids long. Per germline, CDR1 SGHTA and CDR2 FQGTGA. V lost 5 bases and J 6 bases, leaving 11 bases between the germline ends. CDR3 in amino acids: CASSPGGPNSPLHF. CDR3 DNA: TGTGCCAGCAGCCCCGGCGGCCCTAATTCACCCCTCCACTTT.

This clonotype was detected many times. This chain's CDR3 is CSAREPSGGAGTDTQYF. The CDR3 nucleotides are TGCAGTGCTAGGGAGCCAAGCGGGGGGGCCGGCACAGATACGCAGTATTTT. The chain combines TRBV20-1 with TRBJ2-3; 10 nucleotides line up with TRBD2. Germline V gives CDR1 DFQATT, CDR2 SNEGSKA (reference sequence). The V segment lost 3 bases and the J segment 1 base; nucleotides outside the gene matches: 10. The CDR3 has 17 residues.